The 26 T cell receptor beta chains listed next were all sequenced from one sample in a study of T cell responses to AZD1222 COVID-19 vaccine. Measured with immunoSEQ multiplex PCR; TCRdb has only the in-frame clones, and not every one. The data contain 95,000 or so clones, over 75% of them singletons. The sample in question was peripheral blood, obtained on day 0 of AZD1222 vaccination. The receptors derive from an adult in good health.

The gene calls are TRBV3-1 (or the pseudogene TRBV3-2) and TRBJ1-1; a weak D match, TRBD1 (6 bases). Trimming pared 0 bases from V and 3 bases from J, leaving 20 bases between. There are 18 residues in the CDR3. The germline CDR1 and CDR2 sequences are LGHDT and YNNKEL (reference sequence). This CDR3 is CASSQDSMGGAEYTEAFF. The CDR3 nucleotides read TGTGCCAGCAGCCAAGATTCGATGGGGGGCGCCGAGTACACTGAAGCTTTCTTT.

The V gene is TRBV18, the J gene TRBJ2-7, with D maybe TRBD2 (6 bases). CDR3 length: 13 amino acids. Germline V gene sequence: CDR1 KGHSH, CDR2 LQKENI. Trimming pared 6 bases from V and 3 bases from J, leaving 12 bases between. In nucleotides, the CDR3 is TGTGCCAGCTCGCAGGGACTGTACTACGAGCAGTACTTC. It yields the protein CASSQGLYYEQYF. Complete variable domain (other parts from reference TRBV18 and TRBJ2-7): NAGVMQNPRHLVRRRGQEARLRCSPMKGHSHVYWYRQLPEEGLKFMVYLQKENIIDESGMPKERFSAEFPKEGPSILRIQQVVRGDSAAYFCASSQGLYYEQYFGPGTRLTVT.

The chain has TRBV7-2 and TRBJ2-7; no firm D call. The V gene lost 3 bases and the J gene lost 0 bases, with 9 bases spanning the gap. The CDR3 has 14 amino acids. From germline, CDR1 is SGHTA and CDR2 FQGNSA. The CDR3 DNA is TGTGCCAGCAGCTTTGATAGGAGCTCCTACGAGCAGTACTTC. Protein sequence: CASSFDRSSYEQYF.

The chain recombines TRBV13 with TRBJ1-2, with D possibly TRBD1 on 6 matching bases. Trimming stripped 7 bases from V and 4 bases from J, with 10 bases between. This CDR3 comprises 12 residues. Germline values: CDR1 PRHDT, CDR2 FYEKMQ (reference sequence). CDR3 sequence (DNA): TGTGCCAGCAAAACAGGGAGCTATGGCTACACCTTC. This encodes CASKTGSYGYTF.

The V and J genes are TRBV4-3 and TRBJ2-1; 10 nucleotides align to TRBD2. CDR3 length: 17 amino acids. CDR1 LGHNA and CDR2 YSLEER come from the germline V gene. J lost 8 bases, V lost 0 bases, and 10 bases had no gene match. CDR3 coding DNA: TGCGCCAGCAGCCAAGATGTCGGTAGCGGGGGGTGGGATGAGCAGTTCTTC. This translates into CASSQDVGSGGWDEQFF.

Concerning this clone: Relative to the germline gene, one junction end is altered; a read error may explain this. The CDR3 DNA sequence: TGTGCTAGCAGCCCTCCAGGGGGCCAATCTGAGCAGTTCTTC. It yields the protein CASSPPGGQSEQFF. This chain uses TRBV7-7 with TRBJ2-1, with 8 bases fitting TRBD1. The germline V gene has CDR1 SSHAT and CDR2 FNYEAQ (reference sequence). The CDR3 contains 14 residues.

The chain couples TRBV29-1 to TRBJ1-1; D uncertain. The germline V gene encodes CDR1 SQVTM and CDR2 ANQGSEA. CDR3 length equals 14 residues. Trimming took off 4 bases at V and 1 base at J, with 13 bases between the two ends. The CDR3 coding sequence is TGCAGCGTTGGACTCCAGACGGCGAACACTGAAGCTTTCTTT. This gives the protein CSVGLQTANTEAFF.

This CDR3 is CASSFAPGSSGYTF. DNA of the CDR3: TGTGCCAGCTCGTTCGCTCCAGGTTCCTCTGGCTACACCTTC. V and J are TRBV18 and TRBJ1-2; no clear D. The germline V and J ends were trimmed by 6 bases and 7 bases, with 18 bases remaining between them. Germline values: CDR1 KGHSH, CDR2 LQKENI. The CDR3 is 14 residues long.

This chain connects TRBV5-1 to TRBJ1-4, with D uncertain. The CDR3 loop spans 14 amino acids. Germline assignment: CDR1 SGHRS and CDR2 YFSETQ. Trimming cost V 1 base and J 8 bases, with 12 bases left between them. Here the CDR3 DNA reads TGCGCCAGCAGCTTGACGGCCGTTGGCGAAAAACTGTTTTTT. Translation gives CASSLTAVGEKLFF.

DNA for the CDR3: TGTGCCAGCAGCGCCCGGGGGGTAAGCACCGGGGAGCTGTTTTTT. Translation: CASSARGVSTGELFF. J is TRBJ2-2 and V is TRBV9, with 7 bases aligning to TRBD2. Germline V gene data show CDR1 as SGDLS and CDR2 as YYNGEE. CDR3 length: 15 amino acids. Trimming removed 3 bases from V and 4 bases from J; junction bases left unmatched: 6.

This clone was seen only a few times. The CDR3 nucleotides read TGTGCCAGCAGCTCGGGACAGGGTAACACCTACGAGCAGTACTTC. As protein: CASSSGQGNTYEQYF. The chain joins TRBV9 to TRBJ2-7; TRBD1 matches at 9 bases. The V gene's germline CDR1 is SGDLS and CDR2 YYNGEE. V gave up 4 bases and J gave up 2 bases; unmatched junction bases: 7. This CDR3 is 15 amino acids long.

This chain joins TRBV20-1 and TRBJ2-7, with TRBD1 as a possible D gene (6 bases). Trimming shortened V by 4 bases and J by 6 bases, and 10 bases separated the two germline ends. The germline gives CDR1 DFQATT, CDR2 SNEGSKA (reference sequence). This CDR3 has 11 amino acids. CDR3 in DNA: TGCAGTGCTACAGGGGCCCGCGAGCAGTACTTC. It yields the protein CSATGAREQYF.

The rearrangement links TRBV2 to TRBJ1-4; D might be TRBD1 (5 bases). Germline V CDR1 and CDR2: SNHLY, FYNNEI. There are 13 residues in the CDR3. V was cut by 11 bases and J by 1 base, with 11 bases left in between. Here the CDR3 reads CASRGVTNEKLFF. Here the CDR3 DNA reads TGTGCCTCTCGGGGGGTAACTAATGAAAAACTGTTTTTT.

This clone has only a few counts. The genes are TRBV19 and TRBJ2-7; D is possibly TRBD2 (5 bases). The CDR3 covers 15 residues. Trimming left V 5 bases short and J 2 bases short, with 16 bases between. Per germline, CDR1 LNHDA and CDR2 SQIVND (reference sequence). CDR3 nucleotides: TGTGCCAGTAGTGCCGGAGGACTCGCAACCTACGAGCAGTACTTC. It translates to CASSAGGLATYEQYF. Combining the CDR3 with reference TRBV19 and TRBJ2-7 gives the whole variable domain DGGITQSPKYLFRKEGQNVTLSCEQNLNHDAMYWYRQDPGQGLRLIYYSQIVNDFQKGDIAEGYSVSREKKESFPLTVTSAQKNPTAFYLCASSAGGLATYEQYFGPGTRLTVT.

The sample holds a few counts of this clone. The chain uses TRBV20-1 and TRBJ1-6; D not resolved. CDR3 length: 15 amino acids. In germline, CDR1 is DFQATT, CDR2 SNEGSKA (reference sequence). Trimming pared 3 bases from V and 3 bases from J, leaving 12 bases between. The CDR3 DNA follows: TGCAGTGCTAGTCTGCAGGCCGTCTATAATTCACCCCTCCACTTT. Its protein product is CSASLQAVYNSPLHF.

This rearrangement joins TRBV9 to TRBJ1-4; unclear D gene. This CDR3 region has 14 residues. With 0 bases removed from V and 7 bases from J, the gap between germline ends came to 10 bases. In germline, CDR1 is SGDLS, CDR2 YYNGEE. The CDR3 sequence is CASSVGGRAEKLFF. As DNA, the CDR3 is TGTGCCAGCAGCGTAGGAGGTCGGGCTGAAAAACTGTTTTTT. Complete variable domain (other parts from reference TRBV9 and TRBJ1-4): DSGVTQTPKHLITATGQRVTLRCSPRSGDLSVYWYQQSLDQGLQFLIQYYNGEERAKGNILERFSAQQFPDLHSELNLSSLELGDSALYFCASSVGGRAEKLFFGSGTQLSVL.

This clone was detected a few times. The rearrangement joins TRBV20-1 to TRBJ1-5; D unclear. V was shortened by 3 bases and J by 4 bases, with 7 bases between the two germline ends. The CDR3 is 12 amino acids. Germline-derived CDR1 and CDR2 are DFQATT and SNEGSKA (reference sequence). Here the CDR3 reads CSASGTNQPQHF. CDR3 DNA sequence: TGCAGTGCTAGTGGTACAAATCAGCCCCAGCATTTT.

The rearrangement uses TRBV4-1 and TRBJ2-2, with a weak D call TRBD1 (5 bases). CDR3 size: 14 residues. Trimming shortened V by 1 base and J by 7 bases, and 10 bases separated the two germline ends. Germline CDR1 is MGHRA and CDR2 is YSYEKL. This CDR3 reads CASSQGQGGGELFF. In nucleotides, the CDR3 is TGCGCCAGCAGCCAAGGTCAGGGTGGCGGGGAGCTGTTTTTT.

This chain uses TRBV7-2 with TRBJ2-3; D is ambiguous. Germline CDR1 is SGHTA and CDR2 is FQGNSA. Deletions cut 5 bases from V and 2 bases from J, with 8 bases between. CDR3 length: 13 residues. The CDR3 region has the DNA TGTGCCAGCAGCCAGTTCCTCACAGATACGCAGTATTTT. It codes for CASSQFLTDTQYF.

The chain joins TRBV30 to TRBJ2-7; the D gene is possibly TRBD1 (7 bases). Trimming removed 0 bases at V and 6 bases at J, with 15 bases between. The V gene's germline CDR1 is GTSNPN and CDR2 SVGIG (reference sequence). This CDR3 comprises 14 residues. In DNA form, the CDR3 reads TGTGCCTGGAGTGTACACCGGCAGGGGGGCGAGCAGTACTTC. Translation gives CAWSVHRQGGEQYF. Together with reference TRBV30 and TRBJ2-7, the CDR3 gives the full variable domain: SQTIHQWPATLVQPVGSPLSLECTVEGTSNPNLYWYRQAAGRGLQLLFYSVGIGQISSEVPQNLSASRPQDRQFILSSKKLLLSDSGFYLCAWSVHRQGGEQYFGPGTRLTVT.

This rearrangement joins TRBV5-4 to TRBJ1-1, with 8 bases aligning to TRBD1. CDR3 length equals 14 residues. The J segment lost 2 bases and the V segment lost 5 bases, leaving 5 bases of the junction unmatched. Germline CDR1 and CDR2: SGHNT and YYREEE (reference sequence). The CDR3 DNA follows: TGTGCCAGCAGAAACGGACAGGGAAACACTGAAGCTTTCTTT. It encodes CASRNGQGNTEAFF.

The chain employs TRBV6-5 and TRBJ1-5; D unclear. V lost 5 bases to trimming and J lost 4 bases, with 9 bases between them. CDR1 and CDR2 (germline): MNHEY, SVGAGI. The CDR3 length is 13 residues. CDR3 DNA: TGTGCCAGCAGTCCGAGGGAAAATCAGCCCCAGCATTTT. This gives the protein CASSPRENQPQHF.

The chain recombines TRBV14 with TRBJ1-6; 9 bases are shared with TRBD1. The V segment lost 4 bases and the J segment 9 bases; nucleotides outside the gene matches: 4. The CDR3 contains 14 residues. Germline-derived CDR1 and CDR2 are SGHDN and FVKESK. DNA for the CDR3: TGTGCCAGCAGCCTGACAGGGGGTGGTTCACCCCTCCACTTT. Translation gives CASSLTGGGSPLHF.

The DNA of the CDR3 is TGTGCCAGCAGCTTGGGACAGGGGGGAAATCAGCCCCAGCATTTT. Protein: CASSLGQGGNQPQHF. This chain joins TRBV5-6 and TRBJ1-5, with 9 bases fitting TRBD1. The germline V gene encodes CDR1 SGHDT and CDR2 YYEEEE. J lost 4 bases, V lost 0 bases, and 2 bases had no gene match. The CDR3 contains 15 residues.

This clone appeared a single time. The rearrangement uses TRBV19 and TRBJ1-2; D is undetermined. This CDR3 has 13 amino acids. The germline V gene has CDR1 LNHDA and CDR2 SQIVND (reference sequence). V dropped 2 bases and J dropped 6 bases, with 10 bases sitting between them. CDR3 in amino acids: CASSIIRAHGYTF. As DNA, the CDR3 is TGTGCCAGTAGTATAATTAGGGCCCATGGCTACACCTTC. The whole variable domain, remainder taken from reference TRBV19 and TRBJ1-2, is DGGITQSPKYLFRKEGQNVTLSCEQNLNHDAMYWYRQDPGQGLRLIYYSQIVNDFQKGDIAEGYSVSREKKESFPLTVTSAQKNPTAFYLCASSIIRAHGYTFGSGTRLTVV.

V gene TRBV18 combines with J gene TRBJ2-3, with 8 bases aligning to TRBD1. Germline loops: CDR1 KGHSH, CDR2 LQKENI. The CDR3 extends over 14 amino acids. V was pared by 3 bases and J by 3 bases, with 2 bases of the junction left unmatched. CDR3 amino acids: CASSPGQVTDTQYF. CDR3 DNA: TGTGCCAGCTCACCGGGACAGGTGACAGATACGCAGTATTTT.